This TCR beta chain emerged from a study of metastatic and nonmetastatic thyroid tumors. The germline V and J ends were trimmed by 6 bases and 5 bases, with 13 bases remaining between them. The CDR3 totals 12 residues. Germline V gene data show CDR1 as SQVTM and CDR2 as ANQGSEA. TCRdb re-called the PCR reads with MiXCR. The table includes over 15,000 clones, approximately 16% detected once. This clone was recorded many times. No treatment of any kind had been given to any patient before thyroid surgery. Sequencing used blood. The chain carries TRBV29-1 and TRBJ2-5; D is unresolved. The receptor's source is a male donor with papillary thyroid cancer or a benign thyroid nodule (not recorded which). Some clones in this sample may be carry-over from other donors' samples. The CDR3: CSVRLVRETQYF. The CDR3 nucleotides are TGCAGCGTCCGGCTGGTTAGGGAGACCCAGTACTTC.